The T cell receptor beta chain described here comes from a study of blood T cell repertoires in COVID-19. Looking at the study overall: PBMCs, B-cell-depleted T cells, or T cells provided the cDNA or gDNA that made up the material.

In the authors' workflow: Reference gene primer amplification yielded estimated nucleated cell counts. Measured with immunoSEQ multiplex PCR; TCRdb has only the in-frame clones, and not every one. V and J calls and clone size are given by that table; D and trimming were obtained from the DNA. The repertoire consists of 300,000 to 400,000 clones, with 85% occurring once and the leading ten covering just over 7%. This clone was found once. Trimming at V came to 5 bases and at J to 2 bases, leaving 7 bases not matched to a gene. This CDR3 region has 17 residues. Germline V gives CDR1 PRHDT, CDR2 FYEKMQ (reference sequence).

The chain combines TRBV13 with TRBJ2-3; 13 bases align to TRBD2. The sequencing sample was made of peripheral blood. The receptor comes from a human donor in a cohort sampled during active COVID-19. The CDR3 bases are TGTGCCAGCAGCCCCCGGACTAGCGGGGGCTACACAGATACGCAGTATTTT. It yields the protein CASSPRTSGGYTDTQYF.